One and the same sample provided the 3 T cell receptor beta chains below, sequenced in a study of shared clonotypes between healthy human individuals. Profiled with immunoSEQ multiplex PCR; TCRdb holds only in-frame clones, not every one. The table has about 1 million clones, approximately 76% seen once. The material sequenced was memory CD4+ T cells sorted from blood. Indicated subset: CD45RA-negative fraction. The receptors derive from a man aged 18 to 29 in good health.

This sequence joins TRBV6-1 and TRBJ1-2; a possible D gene is TRBD1 (5 bases). There are 13 residues in the CDR3. V dropped 3 bases and J dropped 5 bases, with 10 bases sitting between them. Germline lookup yields CDR1 MNHNS and CDR2 SASEGT. CDR3 protein: CASSDGAGYGYTF. CDR3 nucleotides: TGTGCCAGCAGTGATGGGGCAGGGTATGGCTACACCTTC.

The sample holds many counts of this clone. This chain joins TRBV30 and TRBJ2-6, with 12 bases that match TRBD1. The germline gives CDR1 GTSNPN, CDR2 SVGIG (reference sequence). The CDR3 extends over 17 amino acids. After removal of 5 bases from V and 4 bases from J, the junction contained 9 bases not matched to a gene. CDR3 residues: CAWGAGQGAPGANVLTF. CDR3 nucleotide sequence: TGTGCCTGGGGCGCGGGACAGGGGGCGCCCGGGGCCAACGTCCTGACTTTC.

The chain links TRBV29-1 to TRBJ2-5; 7 bases line up with TRBD2. The J call may be faulty, since TRBJ2-7 better matches the DNA end. Germline V gene sequence: CDR1 SQVTM, CDR2 ANQGSEA. The CDR3 has 14 amino acids. CDR3 coding DNA: TGCAGCGTTGGCCCAGCGGGACCCTCCTACGAGCAGTACTTC. Translation: CSVGPAGPSYEQYF.